This T cell receptor beta chain appears in the sequencing data of a study of T cells in Graves' hyperthyroidism and ophthalmopathy. At the level of the study: At the time of initial diagnosis and before any treatment, peripheral blood was collected.

Researchers took RNA transcripts and amplified the TCR beta CDR3 regions from them. The HTBI primer set drove a first-round RT-PCR of the TCR CDR3. MiXCR, run by TCRdb on the multiplex PCR reads, gives a single entry per CDR3 protein. This sample carries 490,000 or so distinct CDR3 sequences, roughly 22% of them seen once, and the ten largest clones take approximately 49%. Points from the study as a whole: Most clonotypes expanded in thyroid above 0.001 were likewise present in blood. A model using 13 V-J features told ophthalmopathy apart from stable hyperthyroidism.

This clonotype was seen ten or more times. Its target is not known. The V end lost 5 bases, the J end lost 10 bases, and 18 bases lay between the germline ends. CDR1 and CDR2 from the germline V gene are SEHNR and FQNEAQ (reference sequence). This CDR3 has 14 amino acids. The TCR originated in a woman between 65 and 79 years old with Graves' ophthalmopathy. This chain uses TRBV7-9 with TRBJ1-5; D is perhaps TRBD1 (5 bases). The sequenced material came from blood. The CDR3 DNA follows: TGTGCCAGCAGCCGCAATGGGGGGGTAGAACCCCAGCATTTT. It translates to CASSRNGGVEPQHF.